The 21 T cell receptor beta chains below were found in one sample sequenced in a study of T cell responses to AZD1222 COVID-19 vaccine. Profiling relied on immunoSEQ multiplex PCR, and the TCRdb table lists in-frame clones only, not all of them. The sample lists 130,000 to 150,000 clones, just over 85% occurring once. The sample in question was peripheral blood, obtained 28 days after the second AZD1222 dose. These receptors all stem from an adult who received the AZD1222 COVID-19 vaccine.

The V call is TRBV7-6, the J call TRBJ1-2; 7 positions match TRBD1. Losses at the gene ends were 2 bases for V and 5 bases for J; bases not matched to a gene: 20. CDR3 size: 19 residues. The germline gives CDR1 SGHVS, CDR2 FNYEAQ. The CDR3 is CASSLRSPGQHVIMYGYTF. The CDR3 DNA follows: TGTGCCAGCAGCTTAAGGAGCCCGGGACAGCACGTTATCATGTATGGCTACACCTTC.

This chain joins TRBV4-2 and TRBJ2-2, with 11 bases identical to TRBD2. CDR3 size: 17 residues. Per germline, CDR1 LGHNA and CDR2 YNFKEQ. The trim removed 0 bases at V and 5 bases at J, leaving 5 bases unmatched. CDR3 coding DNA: TGTGCCAGCAGCCAAGATTGGGGACTAGCGGAAACCGGGGAGCTGTTTTTT. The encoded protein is CASSQDWGLAETGELFF.

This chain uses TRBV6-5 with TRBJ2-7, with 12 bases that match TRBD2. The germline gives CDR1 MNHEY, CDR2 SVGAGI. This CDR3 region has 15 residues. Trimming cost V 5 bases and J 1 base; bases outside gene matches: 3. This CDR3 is CASSRLAGDSYEQYF. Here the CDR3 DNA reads TGTGCCAGCAGTCGACTAGCGGGGGATTCCTACGAGCAGTACTTC.

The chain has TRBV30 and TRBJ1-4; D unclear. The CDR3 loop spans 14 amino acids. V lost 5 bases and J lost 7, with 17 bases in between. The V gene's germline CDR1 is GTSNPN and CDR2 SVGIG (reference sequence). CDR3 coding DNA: TGTGCCTGGGTTCCGCATGGGCGTAGTGAAAAACTGTTTTTT. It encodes CAWVPHGRSEKLFF.

As DNA, the CDR3 is TGTGCCTGGGGGACAGGGATAAACTATGGCTACACCTTC. Encoded protein: CAWGTGINYGYTF. This sequence joins TRBV30 and TRBJ1-2; 9 bases are shared with TRBD1. Germline CDR1 and CDR2: GTSNPN and SVGIG (reference sequence). The CDR3 has 13 amino acids. Germline trimming cut 5 bases from V and 2 bases from J; bases unmatched to any gene: 3. The whole variable domain, remainder taken from reference TRBV30 and TRBJ1-2, is SQTIHQWPATLVQPVGSPLSLECTVEGTSNPNLYWYRQAAGRGLQLLFYSVGIGQISSEVPQNLSASRPQDRQFILSSKKLLLSDSGFYLCAWGTGINYGYTFGSGTRLTVV.

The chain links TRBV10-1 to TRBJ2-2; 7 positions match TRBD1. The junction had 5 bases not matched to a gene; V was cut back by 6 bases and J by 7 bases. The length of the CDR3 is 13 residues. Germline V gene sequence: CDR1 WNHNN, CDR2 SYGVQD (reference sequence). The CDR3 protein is CASRTGLDGELFF. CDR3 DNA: TGCGCCAGCAGGACAGGGTTGGACGGGGAGCTGTTTTTT.

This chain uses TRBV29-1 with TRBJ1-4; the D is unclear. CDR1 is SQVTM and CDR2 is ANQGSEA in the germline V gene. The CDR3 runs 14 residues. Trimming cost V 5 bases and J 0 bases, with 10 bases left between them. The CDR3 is CSVMTGSTNEKLFF. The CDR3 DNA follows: TGCAGCGTTATGACGGGTTCAACTAATGAAAAACTGTTTTTT.

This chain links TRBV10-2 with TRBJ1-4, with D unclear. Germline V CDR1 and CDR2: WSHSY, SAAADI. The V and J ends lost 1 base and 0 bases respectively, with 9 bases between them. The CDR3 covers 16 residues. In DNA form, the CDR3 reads TGCGCCAGCAGTGAGTTCGAGGGTACAACTAATGAAAAACTGTTTTTT. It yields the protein CASSEFEGTTNEKLFF.

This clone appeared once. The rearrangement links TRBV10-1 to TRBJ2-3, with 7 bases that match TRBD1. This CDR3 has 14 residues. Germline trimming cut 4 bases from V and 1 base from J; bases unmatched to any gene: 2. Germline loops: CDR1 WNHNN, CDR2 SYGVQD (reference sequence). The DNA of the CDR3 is TGCGCCAGCAGTGGGGGGACAGGCACAGATACGCAGTATTTT. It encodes CASSGGTGTDTQYF.

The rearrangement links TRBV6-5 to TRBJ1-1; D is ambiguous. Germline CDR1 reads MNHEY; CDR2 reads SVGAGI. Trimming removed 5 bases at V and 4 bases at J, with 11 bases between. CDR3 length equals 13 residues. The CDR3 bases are TGTGCCAGCAGTATGGAAGGTGTCACTGAAGCTTTCTTT. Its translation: CASSMEGVTEAFF.

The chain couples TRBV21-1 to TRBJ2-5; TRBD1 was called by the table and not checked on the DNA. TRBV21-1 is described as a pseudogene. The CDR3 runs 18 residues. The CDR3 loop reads CASSKYGDRGEVRETQYF. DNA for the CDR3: TGTGCCAGCAGCAAATATGGGGACAGGGGCGAGGTAAGAGAGACCCAGTACTTC.

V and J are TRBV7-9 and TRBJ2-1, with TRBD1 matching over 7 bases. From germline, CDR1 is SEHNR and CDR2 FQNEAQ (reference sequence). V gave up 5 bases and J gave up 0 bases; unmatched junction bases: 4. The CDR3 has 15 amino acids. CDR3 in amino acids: CASSRGQISYNEQFF. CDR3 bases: TGTGCCAGCAGCCGGGGACAGATCTCCTACAATGAGCAGTTCTTC.

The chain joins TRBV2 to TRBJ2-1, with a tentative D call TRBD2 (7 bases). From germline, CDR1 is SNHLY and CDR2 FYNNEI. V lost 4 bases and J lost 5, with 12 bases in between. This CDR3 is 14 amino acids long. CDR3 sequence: CASSVGGPNNEQFF. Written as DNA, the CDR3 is TGTGCCAGCAGTGTCGGGGGGCCAAACAATGAGCAGTTCTTC.

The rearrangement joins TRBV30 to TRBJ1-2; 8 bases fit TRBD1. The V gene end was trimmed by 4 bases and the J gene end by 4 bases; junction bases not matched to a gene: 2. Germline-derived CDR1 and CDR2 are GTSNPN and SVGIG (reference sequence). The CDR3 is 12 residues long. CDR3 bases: TGTGCCTGGACAGGGGGCGGCTATGGCTACACCTTC. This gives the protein CAWTGGGYGYTF.

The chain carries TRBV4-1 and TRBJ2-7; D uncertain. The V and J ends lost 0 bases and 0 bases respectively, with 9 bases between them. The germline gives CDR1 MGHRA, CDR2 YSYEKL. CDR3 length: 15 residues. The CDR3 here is CASSQEGGFSYEQYF. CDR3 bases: TGCGCCAGCAGCCAAGAAGGCGGATTCTCCTACGAGCAGTACTTC.

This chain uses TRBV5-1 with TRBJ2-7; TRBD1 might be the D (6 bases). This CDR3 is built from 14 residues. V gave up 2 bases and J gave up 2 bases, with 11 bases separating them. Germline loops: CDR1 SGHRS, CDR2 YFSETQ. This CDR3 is CASSFSDSPYEQYF. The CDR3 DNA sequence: TGCGCCAGCAGCTTCTCGGACAGCCCCTACGAGCAGTACTTC.

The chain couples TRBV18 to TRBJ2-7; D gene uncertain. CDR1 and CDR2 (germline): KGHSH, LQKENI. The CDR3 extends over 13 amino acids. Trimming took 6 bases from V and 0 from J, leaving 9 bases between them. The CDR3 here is CASSSTDSYEQYF. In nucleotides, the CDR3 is TGTGCCAGCTCCTCGACCGACTCCTACGAGCAGTACTTC.

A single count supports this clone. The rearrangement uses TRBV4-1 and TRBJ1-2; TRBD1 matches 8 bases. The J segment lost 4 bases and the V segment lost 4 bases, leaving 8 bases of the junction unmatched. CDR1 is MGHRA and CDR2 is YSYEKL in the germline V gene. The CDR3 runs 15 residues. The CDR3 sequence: CASSPVRGPGYGYTF. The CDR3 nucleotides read TGCGCCAGCAGCCCGGTCAGGGGGCCGGGCTATGGCTACACCTTC.

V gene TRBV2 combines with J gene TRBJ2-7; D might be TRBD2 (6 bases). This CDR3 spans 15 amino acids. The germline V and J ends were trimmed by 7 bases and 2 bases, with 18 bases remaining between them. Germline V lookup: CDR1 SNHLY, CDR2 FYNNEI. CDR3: CASTSPSGEAYEQYF. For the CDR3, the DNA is TGTGCCAGCACATCTCCTTCGGGGGAAGCCTACGAGCAGTACTTC.

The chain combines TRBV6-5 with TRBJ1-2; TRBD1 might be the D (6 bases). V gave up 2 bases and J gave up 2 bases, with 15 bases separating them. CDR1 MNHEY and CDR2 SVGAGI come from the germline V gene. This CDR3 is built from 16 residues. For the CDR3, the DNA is TGTGCCAGCAGTTACGGGGGCGGCAGGGCCAACTATGGCTACACCTTC. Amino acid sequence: CASSYGGGRANYGYTF.

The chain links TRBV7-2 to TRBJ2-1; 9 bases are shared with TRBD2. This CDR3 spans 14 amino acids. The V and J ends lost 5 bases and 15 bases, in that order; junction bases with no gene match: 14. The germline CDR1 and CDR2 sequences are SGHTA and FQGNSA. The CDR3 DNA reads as TGTGCCAGCAGCAACGATTTAGCGGGGGCCTGGTTGTTCTTC. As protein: CASSNDLAGAWLFF.